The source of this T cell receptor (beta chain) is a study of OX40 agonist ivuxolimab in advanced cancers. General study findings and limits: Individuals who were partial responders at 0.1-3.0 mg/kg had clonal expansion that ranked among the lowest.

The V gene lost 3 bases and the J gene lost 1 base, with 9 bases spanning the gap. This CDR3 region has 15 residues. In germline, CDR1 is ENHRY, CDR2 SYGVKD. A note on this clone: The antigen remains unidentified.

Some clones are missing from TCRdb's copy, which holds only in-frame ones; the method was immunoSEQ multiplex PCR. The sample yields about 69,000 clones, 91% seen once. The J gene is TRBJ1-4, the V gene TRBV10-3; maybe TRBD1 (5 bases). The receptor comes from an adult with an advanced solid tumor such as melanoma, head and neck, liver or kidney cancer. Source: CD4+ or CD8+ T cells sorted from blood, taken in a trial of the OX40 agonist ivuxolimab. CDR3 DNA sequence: TGTGCCATCAGTGACAGGGAGGTAACTAATGAAAAACTGTTTTTT. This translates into CAISDREVTNEKLFF.